This T cell receptor beta chain was sequenced in a study of T-cell memory formation after mild COVID-19. Study-level points and caveats: Some SARS-CoV-2-responding clones were already detected in memory before infection.

The CDR3 contains 16 residues. V shed 0 bases, J shed 1 base, and the junction held 3 bases outside the gene matches. Germline CDR1 is MNHEY and CDR2 is SVGAGI. As regards this clonotype: Its antigen is not identified.

5'RACE, which relied on constant-segment primers, yielded TCR alpha and TCR beta cDNA libraries carrying sample barcodes and UMIs. In TCRdb, the 5' RACE reads were re-called with MiXCR into one record per CDR3 protein. The sample consists of 120,000 to 150,000 distinct CDR3 sequences, roughly 19% of them appearing once. This receptor was taken from an adult woman who had mild COVID-19 (a few samples of this study predate the infection). Cell type and time point are not known. Sample: PBMCs or a T cell subset sorted from them (not recorded which). The chain links TRBV6-5 to TRBJ2-7; 10 nucleotides agree with TRBD2. The chain's CDR3 is CASSYSGSGGSYEQYF. The CDR3 nucleotides read TGTGCCAGCAGTTACTCGGGTAGCGGGGGGTCCTACGAGCAGTACTTC.